A single sample gave rise to the 16 T cell receptor beta chains below, sequenced in a study of T cell responses to AZD1222 COVID-19 vaccine. Repertoires were generated with immunoSEQ multiplex PCR, while TCRdb's copy carries only in-frame clones and drops some. The sample consists of approximately 170,000 clones, 80% to 90% of them appearing once. The sequences come from peripheral blood, collected on day 0 of AZD1222 vaccination. All receptors come from an adult in good health.

The chain has TRBV24-1 and TRBJ1-5, with D unresolved. CDR1 and CDR2 from the germline V gene are KGHDR and SFDVKD. CDR3 length equals 14 residues. Trimming left V 4 bases short and J 0 bases short, with 6 bases between. The CDR3: CATSDSDSNQPQHF. The DNA for the CDR3 is TGTGCCACCAGTGACTCGGATAGCAATCAGCCCCAGCATTTT.

The chain has TRBV19 and TRBJ2-5, with 10 bases aligning to TRBD2. Germline-derived CDR1 and CDR2 are LNHDA and SQIVND (reference sequence). The length of the CDR3 is 17 residues. The ends lost 4 bases at V and 5 bases at J; junction bases unmatched: 13. The CDR3 coding sequence is TGTGCCAGTAGTACCCCAGCTAGCGGGGGCTTCCAGGAGACCCAGTACTTC. As protein: CASSTPASGGFQETQYF.

The chain is built from TRBV7-6 and TRBJ2-6, with no clear D. The CDR3 is 17 amino acids. The germline gives CDR1 SGHVS, CDR2 FNYEAQ. The V and J ends lost 3 bases and 3 bases respectively, with 15 bases between them. CDR3 sequence: CASSFRTVPFGANVLTF. In DNA form, the CDR3 reads TGTGCCAGCAGCTTTCGCACAGTTCCCTTTGGGGCCAACGTCCTGACTTTC.

V usage is TRBV4-3 and J usage is TRBJ2-7; D gene ambiguous. This CDR3 contains 13 residues. Deletions cut 4 bases from V and 4 bases from J, with 11 bases between. Germline V lookup: CDR1 LGHNA, CDR2 YSLEER. The CDR3 here is CASSLTDGYEQYF. The CDR3 DNA sequence: TGCGCCAGCAGCCTCACGGACGGGTACGAGCAGTACTTC.

The rearrangement uses TRBV27 and TRBJ1-1; no definite D call. CDR3 size: 13 residues. Germline CDR1 reads MNHEY; CDR2 reads SMNVEV (reference sequence). Trimming took 6 bases from V and 10 from J, leaving 18 bases between them. In nucleotides, the CDR3 is TGTGCCAGCAGACTGGCCGGGGTGCAGGTAGCTTTCTTT. The encoded protein is CASRLAGVQVAFF.

V usage is TRBV5-1 and J usage is TRBJ2-7; D is perhaps TRBD1 or TRBD2 (6 bases each). The germline V and J ends were trimmed by 0 bases and 2 bases, with 12 bases remaining between them. Germline-derived CDR1 and CDR2 are SGHRS and YFSETQ. CDR3 length equals 15 residues. CDR3: CASSLAGADPYEQYF. The CDR3 bases are TGCGCCAGCAGCTTGGCGGGGGCGGACCCCTACGAGCAGTACTTC.

The J gene is TRBJ1-1, the V gene TRBV5-4, with D perhaps matching TRBD1 (5 bases). Germline CDR1 is SGHNT and CDR2 is YYREEE (reference sequence). V lost 0 bases and J lost 5, with 11 bases in between. The CDR3 runs 14 residues. CDR3 sequence reads: CASSLAQGWTEAFF. The CDR3 nucleotides are TGTGCCAGCAGCTTGGCGCAGGGATGGACTGAAGCTTTCTTT.

The CDR3 loop is CASSVGGVYGYTF. The CDR3 nucleotides are TGTGCCAGCAGTGTAGGCGGGGTTTATGGCTACACCTTC. The chain couples TRBV2 to TRBJ1-2; D gene ambiguous. This CDR3 has 13 amino acids. V was trimmed by 4 bases and J by 5 bases, leaving 11 bases between them. The germline V gene has CDR1 SNHLY and CDR2 FYNNEI.

The rearrangement links TRBV28 to TRBJ2-1, with a tentative D call TRBD2 (6 bases). V was trimmed by 5 bases and J by 3 bases, leaving 23 bases between them. The CDR3 is made up of 18 amino acids. Germline-derived CDR1 and CDR2 are MDHEN and SYDVKM. This CDR3 is CASSHYPSLAKLYNEQFF. The CDR3 DNA reads TGTGCCAGCAGTCACTACCCCTCTCTAGCGAAGCTCTACAATGAGCAGTTCTTC.

This chain uses TRBV12-3 or TRBV12-4 with TRBJ1-5, with D possibly being TRBD1 (6 bases). The CDR3 spans 13 residues. Trimming shortened V by 8 bases and J by 7 bases, and 15 bases separated the two germline ends. The CDR3 nucleotides are TGTGCCAGCTGCCGGGACACAACGCAGCCCCAGCATTTT. This encodes CASCRDTTQPQHF.

This clone was seen just once. It is unclear where the CDR3 begins or ends on the DNA, so no DNA is shown, and the CDR3 is as TCRdb lists it. V is TRBV21-1 and J is TRBJ2-2; the table's D call of TRBD2 was not tested on the DNA. TRBV21-1 is a pseudogene. The CDR3 comprises 20 residues, both ends counted. The CDR3 spells CASSRKVGGGNVVSTGELFF.

This clone was counted once. The junction differs from germline at one of its ends, possibly a read error. V is TRBV7-7 and J is TRBJ2-5; D could derive from TRBD1 or TRBD2 (5 bases each). Germline V CDR1 and CDR2: SSHAT, FNYEAQ (reference sequence). The CDR3 extends over 14 amino acids. CDR3 in amino acids: CASSPAGAARGQYF. The CDR3 DNA sequence: TGTGCTAGCAGCCCCGCCGGGGCAGCCCGTGGCCAGTACTTC.

J is TRBJ1-6 and V is TRBV27; D possibly corresponds to TRBD1 (5 bases). The length of the CDR3 is 15 residues. V lost 4 bases, J lost 9 bases, and 16 bases lay in between. From germline, CDR1 is MNHEY and CDR2 SMNVEV (reference sequence). The CDR3 region is CASSWSWDETSPLHF. The CDR3 DNA sequence: TGTGCCAGCAGTTGGAGTTGGGACGAAACTTCACCCCTCCACTTT.

This chain joins TRBV6-6 and TRBJ2-3; D is uncertain. V was shortened by 4 bases and J by 0 bases, with 11 bases between the two germline ends. The germline V gene has CDR1 MNHNY and CDR2 SVGAGI (reference sequence). The CDR3 extends over 15 amino acids. CDR3: CASSSPTQSTDTQYF. The CDR3 DNA sequence: TGTGCCAGCAGTTCCCCGACACAGAGCACAGATACGCAGTATTTT.

This clone was counted between two and nine times. This chain links TRBV6-5 with TRBJ1-3; possible D gene TRBD1, 6 bases. Germline V lookup: CDR1 MNHEY, CDR2 SVGAGI. The germline V and J ends were trimmed by 1 base and 0 bases, with 7 bases remaining between them. The CDR3 sequence is 15 residues long. The CDR3 bases are TGTGCCAGCAGTTACTGGACAGCCTCTGGAAACACCATATATTTT. Residues: CASSYWTASGNTIYF.

V gene TRBV12-5 combines with J gene TRBJ2-5; 9 nucleotides agree with TRBD1. The CDR3 sequence is 15 residues long. The germline CDR1 and CDR2 sequences are LGHNT and FRNRAP. V lost 5 bases, J lost 2 bases, and 6 bases stayed unmatched. The CDR3 reads CASGLPGQGQETQYF. The CDR3 DNA is TGTGCTAGTGGTCTCCCGGGACAGGGACAAGAGACCCAGTACTTC. Variable domain in full (rest from reference TRBV12-5 and TRBJ2-5): DARVTQTPRHKVTEMGQEVTMRCQPILGHNTVFWYRQTMMQGLELLAYFRNRAPLDDSGMPKDRFSAEMPDATLATLKIQPSEPRDSAVYFCASGLPGQGQETQYFGPGTRLLVL.